One and the same sample provided the 9 T cell receptor beta chains below, sequenced in a study of blood T cell repertoires in COVID-19. Profiling relied on immunoSEQ multiplex PCR, and the TCRdb table lists in-frame clones only, not all of them. This table holds 20,000 to 30,000 clones, 86% found once. Sequenced: peripheral blood. These receptors all stem from an elderly woman with acute or convalescent COVID-19.

In regard to this clone: This CDR3 fails to terminate in the conserved phenylalanine or tryptophan, so it likely reflects a read error. Because the CDR3's place on the DNA is in doubt, the DNA is left out and the CDR3 is given as listed by TCRdb. V and J are TRBV30 and TRBJ2-7; the table gives TRBD2 as D, unverified against the DNA. The CDR3 length equals 10 residues, ends included. Germline assignment: CDR1 GTSNPN and CDR2 SVGIG (reference sequence). CDR3 sequence: CAWGMGLPFT.

The CDR3 nucleotides read TGCAGCGTTGCTAGGGGTCAGGTTGGCTACACCTTC. This translates into CSVARGQVGYTF. J is TRBJ1-2 and V is TRBV29-1, with D maybe TRBD1 (5 bases). The CDR3 has 12 amino acids. V dropped 4 bases and J dropped 7 bases, with 13 bases sitting between them. CDR1 and CDR2 (germline): SQVTM, ANQGSEA.

The rearrangement joins TRBV5-6 to TRBJ2-2; TRBD1 matches at 9 bases. The CDR3 runs to 16 residues. CDR1 and CDR2 (germline): SGHDT, YYEEEE. V lost 4 bases and J lost 6; bases outside the gene matches: 10. CDR3 coding DNA: TGTGCCAGCAGCCAGCCGGGACAGGGAACATCCGGGGAGCTGTTTTTT. This translates into CASSQPGQGTSGELFF.

This clone was recorded only once. The CDR3 spells CASSLMGSGRLQETQYF. The CDR3 nucleotides read TGTGCCAGCAGCTTAATGGGTAGCGGGAGGCTCCAAGAGACCCAGTACTTC. This chain uses TRBV11-2 with TRBJ2-5; 10 nucleotides match TRBD2. Germline V gene lookup returns CDR1 SGHAT and CDR2 FQNNGV. Trimming removed 2 bases from V and 1 base from J; junction bases left unmatched: 7. The CDR3 spans 17 residues.

V and J are TRBV4-3 and TRBJ2-2, with 8 bases that match TRBD2. V lost 4 bases to trimming and J lost 1 base; unmatched junction nucleotides: 5. There are 16 residues in the CDR3. Germline CDR1 reads LGHNA; CDR2 reads YSLEER. The CDR3 nucleotides read TGCGCCAGCAGCCGAGGTGCGGGGGGGAACACCGGGGAGCTGTTTTTT. It is translated as CASSRGAGGNTGELFF.

This chain connects TRBV7-9 to TRBJ1-1; D ambiguous. CDR1 and CDR2 (germline): SEHNR, FQNEAQ (reference sequence). Trimming removed 6 bases from V and 5 bases from J, with 13 bases in between. The length of the CDR3 is 13 residues. CDR3: CASRGGRWTEAFF. The CDR3 nucleotides read TGTGCCAGCAGGGGAGGTCGCTGGACTGAAGCTTTCTTT.

This clone appeared a single time. The chain is built from TRBV10-3 and TRBJ1-5; D unclear. Germline CDR1 reads ENHRY; CDR2 reads SYGVKD. This CDR3 contains 14 residues. Trimming removed 6 bases from V and 6 bases from J, with 15 bases in between. CDR3 sequence (DNA): TGTGCCATCAGCCCAAGGGAGGTGGGTCAGCCCCAGCATTTT. This translates into CAISPREVGQPQHF.

The sample holds a few counts of this clone. The V call is TRBV3-1 (or the pseudogene TRBV3-2), the J call TRBJ1-3; D is unclear. Trimming pared 1 base from V and 2 bases from J, leaving 15 bases between. Germline CDR1 is LGHDT and CDR2 is YNNKEL (reference sequence). This CDR3 spans 17 amino acids. Written as DNA, the CDR3 is TGTGCCAGCAGCCAAGGGGCAGGCGCGCTGACTGGAAACACCATATATTTT. It specifies CASSQGAGALTGNTIYF.

The chain joins TRBV18 to TRBJ2-7; 7 bases fit TRBD2. Looked up from germline, CDR1 is KGHSH and CDR2 is LQKENI. Germline trimming cut 5 bases from V and 2 bases from J; bases unmatched to any gene: 12. The CDR3 spans 16 residues. CDR3 DNA: TGTGCCAGCTCATTAGGGGCTAGCGGAGAACCCTACGAGCAGTACTTC. Its translation: CASSLGASGEPYEQYF. The full variable domain, completed using reference TRBV18 and TRBJ2-7, is NAGVMQNPRHLVRRRGQEARLRCSPMKGHSHVYWYRQLPEEGLKFMVYLQKENIIDESGMPKERFSAEFPKEGPSILRIQQVVRGDSAAYFCASSLGASGEPYEQYFGPGTRLTVT.